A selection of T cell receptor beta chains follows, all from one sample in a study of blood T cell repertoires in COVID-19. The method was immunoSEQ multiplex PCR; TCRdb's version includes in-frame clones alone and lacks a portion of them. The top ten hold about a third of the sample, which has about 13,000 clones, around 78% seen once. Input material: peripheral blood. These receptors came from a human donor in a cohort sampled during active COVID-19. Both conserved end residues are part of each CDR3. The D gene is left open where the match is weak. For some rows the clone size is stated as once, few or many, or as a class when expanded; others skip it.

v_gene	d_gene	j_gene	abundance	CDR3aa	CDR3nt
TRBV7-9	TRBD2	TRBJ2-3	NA	CASSLLAGGFTDTQYF	TGTGCCAGCAGCCTACTAGCGGGGGGTTTCACAGATACGCAGTATTTT
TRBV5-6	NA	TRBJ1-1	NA	CASSLRGGARTEAFF	TGTGCCAGCAGCTTACGCGGGGGCGCGAGGACTGAAGCTTTCTTT
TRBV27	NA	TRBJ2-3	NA	CASSFGGASLDTQYF	TGTGCCAGCAGTTTTGGGGGGGCCAGTTTGGATACGCAGTATTTT
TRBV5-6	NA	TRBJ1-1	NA	CASSTPGNTEAFF	TGTGCCAGCAGCACACCGGGTAACACTGAAGCTTTCTTT
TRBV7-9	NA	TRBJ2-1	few	CASSSPSVTSKNEQFF	TGTGCCAGCAGCTCCCCCAGTGTGACTAGTAAGAATGAGCAGTTCTTC
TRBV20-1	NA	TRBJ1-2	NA	CSARRDYGYTF	TGCAGTGCTAGGAGGGACTATGGCTACACCTTC
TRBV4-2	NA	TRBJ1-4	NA	CASSPLRGSSNEKLFF	TGTGCCAGCAGCCCGCTCAGGGGCTCATCTAATGAAAAACTGTTTTTT
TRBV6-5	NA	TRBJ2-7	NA	CASTPPGKKYEQYF	TGTGCCAGCACCCCTCCGGGAAAGAAGTACGAGCAGTACTTC
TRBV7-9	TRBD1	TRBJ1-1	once	CASSRGTGGF	TGTGCCAGCAGCCGCGGGACAGGCGGCTTT
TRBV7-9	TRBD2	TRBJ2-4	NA	CASSPRLAGGPNIQYF	TGTGCCAGCAGCCCTCGACTAGCGGGGGGGCCGAACATTCAGTACTTC
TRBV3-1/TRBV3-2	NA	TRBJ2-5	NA	CASSPWTTRETQYF	TGTGCCAGCAGCCCATGGACAACACGAGAGACCCAGTACTTC
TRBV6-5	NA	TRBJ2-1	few	CASSPLSGYNEQFF	TGTGCCAGCAGCCCGCTTTCGGGGTACAATGAGCAGTTCTTC
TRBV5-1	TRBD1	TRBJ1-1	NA	CASSQGQGLMYTEAFF	TGCGCCAGCAGCCAAGGACAGGGGTTAATGTACACTGAAGCTTTCTTT
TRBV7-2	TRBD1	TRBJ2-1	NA	CASSFPTGRYEQFF	TGTGCCAGCAGCTTCCCGACAGGGCGGTATGAGCAGTTCTTC
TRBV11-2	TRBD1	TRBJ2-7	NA	CASSPVNRQGKYEQYF	TGTGCCAGCAGCCCAGTCAATCGACAGGGTAAATACGAGCAGTACTTC
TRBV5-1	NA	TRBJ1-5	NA	CASSLDSFSNQPQHF	TGCGCCAGCAGCCTGGACTCGTTTAGCAATCAGCCCCAGCATTTT
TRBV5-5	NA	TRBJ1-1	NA	CASSLIVRMNTEAFF	TGTGCCAGCAGCTTGATAGTCCGCATGAACACTGAAGCTTTCTTT
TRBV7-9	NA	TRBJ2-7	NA	CASSFRQAGQLFYEQYF	TGTGCCAGCAGCTTTCGACAGGCAGGGCAACTCTTTTACGAGCAGTACTTC
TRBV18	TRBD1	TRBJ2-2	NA	CASSYRTGTGSTGELFF	TGTGCCAGCTCTTATAGAACTGGGACAGGGTCGACCGGGGAGCTGTTTTTT
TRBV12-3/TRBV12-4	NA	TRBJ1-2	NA	CASSLRAGYTF	TGTGCCAGCAGTTTGAGGGCGGGCTACACCTTC
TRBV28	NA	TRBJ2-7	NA	CASSFSRGASYEQYF	TGTGCCAGCAGTTTTTCTCGGGGGGCCTCCTACGAGCAGTACTTC
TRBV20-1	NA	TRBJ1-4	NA	CSASVQGNEKLFF	TGCAGTGCTAGTGTCCAGGGTAATGAAAAACTGTTTTTT
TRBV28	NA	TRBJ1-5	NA	CASSRDMGNQPQHF	TGTGCCAGCAGCCGGGACATGGGCAATCAGCCCCAGCATTTT
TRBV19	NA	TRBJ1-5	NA	CASSSGGRGGNQPQHF	TGTGCCAGTAGTTCCGGGGGGCGCGGCGGCAATCAGCCCCAGCATTTT
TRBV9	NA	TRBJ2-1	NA	CASSAYRAYNEQFF	TGTGCCAGCAGCGCCTACAGGGCTTACAATGAGCAGTTCTTC
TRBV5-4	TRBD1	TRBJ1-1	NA	CASSLTGDAEAFF	TGTGCCAGCAGCTTGACAGGGGACGCTGAAGCTTTCTTT
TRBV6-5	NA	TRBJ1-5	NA	CASSRGHVSNQPQHF	TGTGCCAGCAGTAGGGGACACGTTAGCAATCAGCCCCAGCATTTT
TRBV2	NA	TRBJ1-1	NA	CASRAEPFFF	TGTGCCAGCAGGGCGGAACCTTTTTTCTTT
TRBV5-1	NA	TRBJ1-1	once	CASSRGELNTEAFF	TGCGCCAGCTCCAGGGGAGAATTGAACACTGAAGCTTTCTTT
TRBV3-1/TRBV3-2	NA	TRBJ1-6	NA	CASSQQQGSSRSPLHF	TGTGCCAGCAGCCAACAACAGGGAAGTAGTCGGTCACCCCTCCACTTT
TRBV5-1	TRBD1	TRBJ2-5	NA	CASSWNDRGETQYF	TGCGCCAGCAGCTGGAACGACAGGGGAGAGACCCAGTACTTC
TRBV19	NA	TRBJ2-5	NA	CASSIPHQETQYF	TGTGCCAGTAGTATCCCTCACCAAGAGACCCAGTACTTC
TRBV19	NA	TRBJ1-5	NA	CASTISWGVGQPQHF	TGTGCCAGTACAATATCATGGGGGGTAGGGCAGCCCCAGCATTTT
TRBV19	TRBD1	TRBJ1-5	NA	CASSTGSQGASQPQHF	TGTGCCAGTAGTACCGGAAGTCAGGGGGCCAGCCAGCCCCAGCATTTT
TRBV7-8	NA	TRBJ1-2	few	CASMQGQGYGYTF	TGTGCCAGCATGCAGGGGCAGGGCTATGGCTACACCTTC
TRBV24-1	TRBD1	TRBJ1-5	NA	CATSDKQGGGQPQHF	TGTGCCACCAGTGATAAGCAAGGGGGCGGTCAGCCCCAGCATTTT
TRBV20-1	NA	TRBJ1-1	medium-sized	CSASPTGLMGTEAFF	TGCAGTGCTAGTCCGACAGGTCTTATGGGCACTGAAGCTTTCTTT
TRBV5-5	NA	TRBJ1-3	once	CASSLGPQPGANTIYF	TGTGCCAGCAGCCTCGGACCTCAACCAGGGGCGAACACCATATATTTT
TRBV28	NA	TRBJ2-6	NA	CASSLGGALSGANVLTF	TGTGCCAGCAGTTTAGGGGGGGCTCTCTCTGGGGCCAACGTCCTGACTTTC
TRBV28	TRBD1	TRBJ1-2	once	CASNQGARSYGYTF	TGTGCCAGCAACCAGGGGGCGAGGAGCTATGGCTACACCTTC
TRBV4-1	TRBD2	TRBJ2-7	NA	CASSRTQTSGSYEQYF	TGCGCCAGCAGCCGCACCCAGACTAGCGGCTCCTACGAGCAGTACTTC
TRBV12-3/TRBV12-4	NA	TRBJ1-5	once	CASSFSRAQPQHF	TGTGCCAGCAGTTTTTCGAGAGCTCAGCCCCAGCATTTT
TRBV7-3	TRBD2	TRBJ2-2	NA	CASSPWRGLNTGELFF	TGTGCCAGCAGCCCCTGGCGGGGACTAAACACCGGGGAGCTGTTTTTT
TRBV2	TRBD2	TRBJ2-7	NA	CASSESGKGSYEQYF	TGTGCCAGCTCCGAGAGCGGGAAAGGATCCTACGAGCAGTACTTC
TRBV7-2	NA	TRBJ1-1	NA	CASSSVPGAITEAFF	TGTGCCAGCAGCTCCGTCCCAGGGGCGATAACTGAAGCTTTCTTT
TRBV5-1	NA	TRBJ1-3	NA	CASSEGLSGNTIYF	TGCGCCAGCAGCGAGGGTTTGTCTGGAAACACCATATATTTT
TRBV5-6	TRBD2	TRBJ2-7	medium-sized	CASILITAGGTYEQYF	TGTGCCAGCATCCTAATAACAGCGGGGGGGACCTACGAGCAGTACTTC
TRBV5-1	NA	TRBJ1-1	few	CASSLASGSGTEAFF	TGCGCCAGCAGCTTGGCCTCGGGGTCGGGCACTGAAGCTTTCTTT
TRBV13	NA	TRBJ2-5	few	CASSPRRGETQYF	TGTGCCAGCAGCCCCCGCCGGGGAGAGACCCAGTACTTC
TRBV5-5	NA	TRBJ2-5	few	CASRGRGETQYF	TGTGCCAGCAGGGGCAGGGGAGAGACCCAGTACTTC
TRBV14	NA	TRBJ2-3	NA	CATSQGYSAGDTQYF	TGTGCCACCTCCCAGGGCTACTCGGCGGGGGATACGCAGTATTTT